This TCR beta chain was captured by sequencing in a study of T cells in Graves' hyperthyroidism and ophthalmopathy. As for the study in general: The blood sample was taken at first diagnosis, before treatment began. Study-level findings and limits: Ophthalmopathy cases were set apart from stable hyperthyroidism by a 13 V-J model. Most clonotypes expanded in the thyroid (above 0.001) were also present in blood. Onset of ophthalmopathy came a median about 6.5 months after the model predicted it.

This clonotype turned up a few times. Its specificity is not known. V lost 7 bases, J lost 5 bases, and 8 bases stayed unmatched. The CDR3 runs 14 residues. Germline-derived CDR1 and CDR2 are MNHNS and SASEGT. What was amplified from RNA transcripts were TCR beta CDR3 regions. When the TCR CDR3 underwent first-round RT-PCR, the HTBI primer set was used. TCRdb used MiXCR to reprocess the multiplex PCR reads, holding one entry per CDR3 protein. The sample shows more than 300,000 distinct CDR3 sequences, approximately 17% of them seen only once. The chain recombines TRBV6-1 with TRBJ2-5, with 9 bases identical to TRBD2. This receptor was taken from a man younger than 30 with Graves' ophthalmopathy. The specimen sequenced was blood. The CDR3 spells CASTSPAGGETQYF. CDR3 nucleotides: TGTGCCAGCACCAGCCCAGCGGGGGGCGAGACCCAGTACTTC.